This TCR beta chain was identified during a study of shared clonotypes between healthy human individuals (dated by TCRdb to about 2020). The study in broad terms: The cohort included a few men and a couple of women between 18 and 49 years of age. Leukapheresis yielded between about 0.8 and 8.9 billion PBMCs per donor. To estimate repertoire size and how much clonotype sharing occurs between individuals, the study deeply sequenced the blood TCR repertoires of 5 or 6 healthy adults. Libraries were prepared and TCR repertoires were sequenced by different laboratories using diverse techniques, in order to increase sequencing depth and limit assay-specific biases. For each donor, three plates each were used for CD4 naive and CD4 memory, two plates were used for CD8 naive, and one plate was used for CD8 memory.

CDR1 and CDR2 are read off the germline V gene (reference sequence) as LNHDA and SQIVND. From cysteine to phenylalanine, the CDR3 is 21 amino acids long. Only CDR3 DNA remains: 63 bases, in frame from the first base. Trimming removed 8 bases from V and 0 bases from J, leaving 32 bases between the germline ends. Using the deep immunoSEQ assay, multiplex PCR amplified TCR CDR3 regions from genomic DNA. For each cell subset, the extracted genomic DNA was distributed evenly across all wells of several immunoSEQ 96-well plates, and each plate served as one replicate. For sorted subsets, roughly 200 ng of genomic DNA, equivalent to around 29,000 T cell genomes, went into each replicate PCR. Purified libraries were quantified with a Qubit 3.0 fluorometer, sized on a Bioanalyzer 2100, and re-quantified with the KAPA Library Quantification kit. Each immunoSEQ 96-well plate was sequenced on its own single-read 150-cycle Illumina NextSeq 550 flow cell. The authors' analysis ran thus. The immunoSEQ output contained only junctional sequences without quality scores, so filtering could not match that applied to full-length reads. Sequences were annotated with PyIR, a Python wrapper for IgBLAST v1.9, using IMGT germline references to assign V/J genes and CDR3. Reads were removed for weak V/J assignments (E-value above 1e-6), missing CDR3, stop codons, out-of-frame junctions, or ambiguous translated residues. A V3J clonotype was defined by an identical inferred V gene, J gene, and CDR3 amino acid sequence. The percentage overlap between two repertoires was calculated by dividing the number of shared unique clonotypes by the size of the smaller repertoire. Repertoire richness was assessed with RTK rarefaction, the Chao1 estimator, and Recon v2.1 estimates of unobserved clonotypes. Generation probabilities were computed with OLGA for all TCRbeta clonotypes obtained by the gDNA method from four donors. TCRdb provides this immuneACCESS table in a form limited to in-frame rearrangements. Some clones are lacking; in checked studies, under half of them reflect an unresolved V gene, and why the rest are absent is not known. That table gives V, J and clone size, and the DNA gave D and trimming. This sample gives some 2,000,000 clones in total; 95% of them show up just once. 0.1% to 0.15% of the sample is in the top ten clones.

To note about this clone: The specificity of this receptor is unknown. Base qualities are not at hand, and no much larger clone is one base apart.

Healthy HIV-negative adults with no recently reported acute infections or vaccinations were included as donors. Only Caucasian adults living in Nashville, Tennessee, USA were represented among the donors. CD4+ T cells were enriched by magnetic negative selection, after which naive cells were positively selected on CD45RA and the negative fraction was taken as the memory subset. After blood collection by leukapheresis, PBMCs were isolated using Ficoll-Histopaque density gradient centrifugation and then cryopreserved in the vapor phase of liquid nitrogen. Analytical flow cytometry was used to check the purity and quantity of every magnetically sorted T cell population. From each sorted fraction, genomic DNA was isolated and quantified by UV absorbance on a Nanodrop 2000c. Overall study outcomes, separate from this receptor: Larger estimated clonotype richness was generally found for naive subsets than for memory subsets. Compared with non-shared clonotypes, the clonotypes found in all four sorted-subset donors had higher generation probabilities. Rarefaction of sorted-subset datasets indicated incomplete sequencing despite the large sequencing depth. About 5% of naive CD4, 3.5% of naive CD8, approximately 2.2% of memory CD4, and around 0.4% of memory CD8 clonotypes were shared across several donors. Sampling was limited to blood, and TCR repertoires in tissue likely differ from TCR repertoires in blood. Because the study included a small number of donors, the genetic and exposure-history diversity represented was limited. Pairwise subsampling led to the expectation that sequencing depth would affect the degree of clonotype sharing among donors.

The sequencing input was naive CD4+ T cells sorted from blood. The sample's cell subset or site, from its label and the paper: CD45RA+ positively selected. This clonotype was obtained from a man aged 18 to 35 in good health. The rearranged segments are TRBV19 and TRBJ1-5, with the D segment identity uncertain. Read as DNA, the sequence is TGTGCCAGTTCTAGGGCCGAGGGCGCCGGGTGGTACTCTTATAGCAATCAGCCCCAGCATTTT. Its protein product is CASSRAEGAGWYSYSNQPQHF. The reference TRBV19 and TRBJ1-5 proteins fill in what lies around the CDR3, so the full variable domain reads DGGITQSPKYLFRKEGQNVTLSCEQNLNHDAMYWYRQDPGQGLRLIYYSQIVNDFQKGDIAEGYSVSREKKESFPLTVTSAQKNPTAFYLCASSRAEGAGWYSYSNQPQHFGDGTRLSIL.